This TCR beta chain was observed in a study of blood T cell repertoires in COVID-19. Across the study: Donors in the United States, Italy and Spain gave samples during acute or convalescent COVID-19. Nucleic acid was either cDNA or gDNA, and it came from T cells, B-cell-depleted T cells, or PBMCs.

V gave up 8 bases and J gave up 9 bases; unmatched junction bases: 9. Germline CDR1 is ENHRY and CDR2 is SYGVKD. The CDR3 is made up of 15 amino acids. Original methodology: For nucleated cells, counts were estimated from reference gene primer amplification. Data came from immunoSEQ multiplex PCR; TCRdb stores just in-frame clones and leaves some out. That table is the source of V, J and clone size, and D and trimming were worked out from the DNA. The sample has about 88,000 clones; roughly 88% are singletons. The source is a man aged 80 or over with acute or convalescent COVID-19. Sequencing input: peripheral blood. V usage is TRBV10-3 and J usage is TRBJ2-1; 14 positions agree with TRBD2. The CDR3 DNA sequence: TGTGCCATCGGGACTAGCGGGAGTGCAATGGGTGAGCAGTTCTTC. Protein: CAIGTSGSAMGEQFF.